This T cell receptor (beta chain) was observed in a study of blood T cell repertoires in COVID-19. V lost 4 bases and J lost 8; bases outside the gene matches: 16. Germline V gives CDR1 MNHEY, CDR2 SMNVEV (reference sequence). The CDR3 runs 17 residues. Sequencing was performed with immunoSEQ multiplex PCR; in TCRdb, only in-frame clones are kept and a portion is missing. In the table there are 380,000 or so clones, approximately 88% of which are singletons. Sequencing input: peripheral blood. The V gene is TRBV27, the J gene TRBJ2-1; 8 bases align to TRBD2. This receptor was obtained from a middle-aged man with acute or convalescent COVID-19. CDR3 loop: CASSSLRAGGRRDEQFF. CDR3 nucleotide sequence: TGTGCCAGCAGTTCGCTCAGGGCGGGAGGCCGTCGGGATGAGCAGTTCTTC.